The following is a T cell receptor (beta chain) sequence with its context. This entry is derived from a study of blood T cell repertoires in COVID-19. Study summary: Material from acute and convalescent COVID-19 was sourced from the United States, Italy and Spain.

How the authors handled the data: By means of reference gene primer amplification, nucleated cell counts were estimated. Generated by immunoSEQ multiplex PCR, the TCRdb table keeps only in-frame clones and is missing some. That table furnishes V, J and clone size, whereas the DNA furnished D and trimming. The sample lists some 150,000 clones, more than 75% occurring once. From germline, CDR1 is LGHDT and CDR2 YNNKEL (reference sequence). V shed 4 bases and J shed 0 bases, with 19 bases lying between them. The CDR3 runs 18 residues. Sequenced material: peripheral blood. This sequence was found in a woman aged 45-59 years with active or convalescent COVID-19. The rearrangement uses TRBV3-1 (or the pseudogene TRBV3-2) and TRBJ1-5; maybe TRBD1 (6 bases). The CDR3 DNA reads TGTGCCAGCAGCCGTTACCGCCGGGACACCATTAGCAATCAGCCCCAGCATTTT. Its translation is CASSRYRRDTISNQPQHF.